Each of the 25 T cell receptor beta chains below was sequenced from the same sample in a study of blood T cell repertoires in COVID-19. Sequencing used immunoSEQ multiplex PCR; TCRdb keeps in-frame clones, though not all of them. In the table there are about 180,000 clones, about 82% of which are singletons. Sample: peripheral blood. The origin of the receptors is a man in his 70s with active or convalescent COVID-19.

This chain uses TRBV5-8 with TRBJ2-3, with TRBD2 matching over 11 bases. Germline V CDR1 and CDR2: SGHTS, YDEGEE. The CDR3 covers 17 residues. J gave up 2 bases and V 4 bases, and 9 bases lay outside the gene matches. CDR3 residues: CASSRGELAGVTDTQYF. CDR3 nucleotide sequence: TGTGCCAGCAGCCGGGGTGAACTAGCGGGAGTCACAGATACGCAGTATTTT.

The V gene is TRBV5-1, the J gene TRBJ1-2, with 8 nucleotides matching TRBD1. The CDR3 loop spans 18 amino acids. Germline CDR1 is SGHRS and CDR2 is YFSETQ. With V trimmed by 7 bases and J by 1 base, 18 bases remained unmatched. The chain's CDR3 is CASSLQGGDRGGNYGYTF. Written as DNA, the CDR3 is TGCGCCAGCTCCTTACAGGGGGGCGACAGGGGAGGTAACTATGGCTACACCTTC.

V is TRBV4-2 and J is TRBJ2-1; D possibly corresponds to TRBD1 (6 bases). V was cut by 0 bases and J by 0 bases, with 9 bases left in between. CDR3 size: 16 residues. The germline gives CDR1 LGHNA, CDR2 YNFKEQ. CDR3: CASSQERGSSYNEQFF. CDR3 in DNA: TGTGCCAGCAGCCAAGAGAGGGGGAGCTCCTACAATGAGCAGTTCTTC.

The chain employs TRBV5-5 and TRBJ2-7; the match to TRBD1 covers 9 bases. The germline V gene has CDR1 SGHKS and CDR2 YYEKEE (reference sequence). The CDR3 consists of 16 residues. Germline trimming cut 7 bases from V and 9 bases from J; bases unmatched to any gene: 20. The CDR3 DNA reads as TGTGCCAGCGCCTTGGCCGGACAGGGGCCGCAGTTTGGGCAGTACTTC. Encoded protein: CASALAGQGPQFGQYF.

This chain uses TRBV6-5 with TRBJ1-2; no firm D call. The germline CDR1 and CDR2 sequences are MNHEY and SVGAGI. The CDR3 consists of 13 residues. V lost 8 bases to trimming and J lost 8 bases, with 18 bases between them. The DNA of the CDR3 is TGTGCCAGCCGGAGTTACCCCTCGGAGGGCTACACCTTC. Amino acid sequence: CASRSYPSEGYTF.

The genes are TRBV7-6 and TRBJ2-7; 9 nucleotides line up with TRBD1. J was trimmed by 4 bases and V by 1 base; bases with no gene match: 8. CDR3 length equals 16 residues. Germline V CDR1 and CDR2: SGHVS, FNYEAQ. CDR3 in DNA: TGTGCCAGCAGCTTAGGCGGGACAGGGCTCGGGTACGAGCAGTACTTC. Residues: CASSLGGTGLGYEQYF.

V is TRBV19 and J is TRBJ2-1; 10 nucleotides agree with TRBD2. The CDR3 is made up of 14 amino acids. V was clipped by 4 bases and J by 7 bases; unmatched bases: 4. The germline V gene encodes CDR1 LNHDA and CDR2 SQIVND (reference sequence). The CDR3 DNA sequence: TGTGCCAGTAGTAAGCGGGAGGGTTGGAATGAGCAGTTCTTC. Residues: CASSKREGWNEQFF.

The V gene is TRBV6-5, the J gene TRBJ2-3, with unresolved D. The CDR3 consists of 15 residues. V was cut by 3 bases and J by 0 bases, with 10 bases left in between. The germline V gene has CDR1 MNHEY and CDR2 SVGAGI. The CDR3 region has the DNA TGTGCCAGCAGTTATGGTGGGCCTAGCACAGATACGCAGTATTTT. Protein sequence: CASSYGGPSTDTQYF.

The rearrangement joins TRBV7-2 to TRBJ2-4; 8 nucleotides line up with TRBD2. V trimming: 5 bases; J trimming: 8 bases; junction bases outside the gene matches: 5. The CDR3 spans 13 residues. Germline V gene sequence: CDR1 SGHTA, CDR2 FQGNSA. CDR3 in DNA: TGTGCCAGCAGCGGACGGGGGGGAGACATTCAGTACTTC. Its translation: CASSGRGGDIQYF.

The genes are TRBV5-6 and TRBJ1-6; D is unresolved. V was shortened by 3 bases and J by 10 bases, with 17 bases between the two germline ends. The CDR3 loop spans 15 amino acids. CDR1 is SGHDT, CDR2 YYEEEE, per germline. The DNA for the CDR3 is TGTGCCAGCAGCTCTAGAACGGGGTATGGCTCACCCCTCCACTTT. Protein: CASSSRTGYGSPLHF.

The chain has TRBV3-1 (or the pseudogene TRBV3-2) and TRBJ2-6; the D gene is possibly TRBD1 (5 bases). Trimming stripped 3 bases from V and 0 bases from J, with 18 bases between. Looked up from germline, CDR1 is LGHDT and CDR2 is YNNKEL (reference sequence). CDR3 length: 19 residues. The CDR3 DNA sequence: TGTGCCAGCAGCCACCCCCGTGCCAGGGAAGGCTCTGGGGCCAACGTCCTGACTTTC. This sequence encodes CASSHPRAREGSGANVLTF.

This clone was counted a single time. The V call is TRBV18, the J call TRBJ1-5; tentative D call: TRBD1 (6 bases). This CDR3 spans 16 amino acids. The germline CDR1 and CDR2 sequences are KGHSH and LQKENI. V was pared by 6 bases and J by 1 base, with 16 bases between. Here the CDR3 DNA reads TGTGCCAGCTCGAAACAGGGAGAACCCAGCAATCAGCCCCAGCATTTT. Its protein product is CASSKQGEPSNQPQHF.

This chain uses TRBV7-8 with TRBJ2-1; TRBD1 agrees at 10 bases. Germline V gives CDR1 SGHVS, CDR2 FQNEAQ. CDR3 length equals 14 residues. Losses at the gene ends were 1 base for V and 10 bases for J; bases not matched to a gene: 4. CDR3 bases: TGTGCCAGCAGCTTAGAGAAGGGACAGGGGGAGCAGTTCTTC. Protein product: CASSLEKGQGEQFF. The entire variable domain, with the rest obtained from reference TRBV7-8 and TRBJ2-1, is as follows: GAGVSQSPRYKVAKRGQDVALRCDPISGHVSLFWYQQALGQGPEFLTYFQNEAQLDKSGLPSDRFFAERPEGSVSTLKIQRTQQEDSAVYLCASSLEKGQGEQFFGPGTRLTVL.

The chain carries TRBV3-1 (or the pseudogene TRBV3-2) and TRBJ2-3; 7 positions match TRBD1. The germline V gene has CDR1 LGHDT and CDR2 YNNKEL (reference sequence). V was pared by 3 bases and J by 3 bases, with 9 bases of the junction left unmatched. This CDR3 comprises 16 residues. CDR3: CASSQFPGGATDTQYF. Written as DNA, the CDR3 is TGTGCCAGCAGCCAGTTTCCAGGGGGTGCAACAGATACGCAGTATTTT.

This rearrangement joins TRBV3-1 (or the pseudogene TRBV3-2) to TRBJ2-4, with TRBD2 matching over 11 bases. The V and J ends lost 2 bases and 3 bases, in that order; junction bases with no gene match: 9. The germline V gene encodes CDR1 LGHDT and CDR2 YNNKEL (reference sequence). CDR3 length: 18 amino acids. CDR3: CASSQFSGGASDKNIQYF. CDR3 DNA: TGTGCCAGCAGCCAATTTAGCGGGGGGGCGTCGGACAAAAACATTCAGTACTTC.

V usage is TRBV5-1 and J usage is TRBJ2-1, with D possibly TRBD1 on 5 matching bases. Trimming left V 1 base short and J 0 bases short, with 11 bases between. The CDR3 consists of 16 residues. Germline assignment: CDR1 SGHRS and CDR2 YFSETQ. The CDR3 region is CASSLQGASSYNEQFF. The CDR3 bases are TGCGCCAGCAGCTTGCAAGGGGCGAGCTCCTACAATGAGCAGTTCTTC.

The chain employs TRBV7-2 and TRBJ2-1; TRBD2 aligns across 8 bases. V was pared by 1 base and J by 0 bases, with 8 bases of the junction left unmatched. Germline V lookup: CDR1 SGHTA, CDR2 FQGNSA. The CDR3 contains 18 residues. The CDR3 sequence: CASSLGRERGYSYNEQFF. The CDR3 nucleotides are TGTGCCAGCAGCTTAGGGAGGGAGCGGGGGTACTCCTACAATGAGCAGTTCTTC.

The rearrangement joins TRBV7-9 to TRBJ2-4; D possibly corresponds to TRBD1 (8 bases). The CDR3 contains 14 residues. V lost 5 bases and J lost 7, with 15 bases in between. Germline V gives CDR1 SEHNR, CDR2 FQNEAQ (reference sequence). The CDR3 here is CASSTQGGMNIQYF. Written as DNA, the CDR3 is TGTGCCAGCAGCACACAGGGGGGGATGAACATTCAGTACTTC.

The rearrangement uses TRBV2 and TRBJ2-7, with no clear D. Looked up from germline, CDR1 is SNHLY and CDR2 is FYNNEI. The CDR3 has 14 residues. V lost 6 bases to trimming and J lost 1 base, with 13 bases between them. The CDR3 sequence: CASSLTTGSYEQYF. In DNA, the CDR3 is TGTGCCAGCAGCCTAACTACCGGGTCCTACGAGCAGTACTTC.

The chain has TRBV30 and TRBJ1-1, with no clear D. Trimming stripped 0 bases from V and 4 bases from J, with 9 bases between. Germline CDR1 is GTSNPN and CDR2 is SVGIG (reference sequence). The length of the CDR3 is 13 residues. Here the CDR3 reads CAWSVVRATEAFF. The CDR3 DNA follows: TGTGCCTGGAGTGTAGTGAGGGCCACTGAAGCTTTCTTT.

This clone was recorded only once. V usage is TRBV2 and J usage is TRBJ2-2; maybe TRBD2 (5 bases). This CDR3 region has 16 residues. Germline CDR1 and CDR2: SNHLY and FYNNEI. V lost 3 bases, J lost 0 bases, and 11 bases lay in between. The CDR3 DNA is TGTGCCAGCAGTGAGAGATCCGGGACGAACACCGGGGAGCTGTTTTTT. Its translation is CASSERSGTNTGELFF. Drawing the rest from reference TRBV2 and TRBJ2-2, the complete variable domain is EPEVTQTPSHQVTQMGQEVILRCVPISNHLYFYWYRQILGQKVEFLVSFYNNEISEKSEIFDDQFSVERPDGSNFTLKIRSTKLEDSAMYFCASSERSGTNTGELFFGEGSRLTVL.

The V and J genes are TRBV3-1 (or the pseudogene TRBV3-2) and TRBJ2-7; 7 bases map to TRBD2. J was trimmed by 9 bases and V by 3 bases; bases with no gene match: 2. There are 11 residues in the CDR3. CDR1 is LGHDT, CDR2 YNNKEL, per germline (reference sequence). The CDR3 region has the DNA TGTGCCAGCAGCCATTTAGCGGGGCAGTACTTC. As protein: CASSHLAGQYF.

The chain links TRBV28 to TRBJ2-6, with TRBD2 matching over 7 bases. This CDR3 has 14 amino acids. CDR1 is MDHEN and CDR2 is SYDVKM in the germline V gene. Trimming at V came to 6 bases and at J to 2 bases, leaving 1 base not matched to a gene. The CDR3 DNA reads TGTGCCAGCAGGGGGAGGGCTGGGGCCAACGTCCTGACTTTC. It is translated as CASRGRAGANVLTF.

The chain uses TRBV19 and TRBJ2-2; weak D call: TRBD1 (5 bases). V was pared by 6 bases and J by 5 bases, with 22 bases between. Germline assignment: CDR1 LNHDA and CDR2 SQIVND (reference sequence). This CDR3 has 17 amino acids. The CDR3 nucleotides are TGTGCCAGTAGCGTCACAGGTGGTCCATATGTTACCGGGGAGCTGTTTTTT. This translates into CASSVTGGPYVTGELFF.

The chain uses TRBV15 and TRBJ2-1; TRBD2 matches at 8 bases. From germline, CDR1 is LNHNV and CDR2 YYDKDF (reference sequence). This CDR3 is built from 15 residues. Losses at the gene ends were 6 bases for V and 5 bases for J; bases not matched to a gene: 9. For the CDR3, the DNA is TGTGCCACCAGTACCATAGCGGGGTCCAACAATGAGCAGTTCTTC. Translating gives CATSTIAGSNNEQFF.